The next 20 T cell receptor beta chains were all read from a single sample in a study of cytomegalovirus exposure and HLA in healthy donors (dated by TCRdb to about 2017). The protocol used for the library was the immunoSEQ multiplex PCR assay. For the multiplex PCR, a mixture combining 60 forward primers for TCR Vbeta segments and 13 reverse primers for TCR Jbeta segments was used. Imported from immuneACCESS, the table was reduced by TCRdb to in-frame sequences with V and J called. These copies leave out some clones; in studies compared against another copy, an unresolved V gene accounts for under half, and the cause of the remainder is not known. The sample table records a few hundred thousand clones; roughly 91% of these occur just once. The leading ten clones occupy 1.7% of the sample. Sequenced input: PBMCs. These TCRs come from a girl aged 2-10 years in good health and CMV-seronegative.

The V gene is TRBV6-1, the J gene TRBJ1-2, with D perhaps TRBD1 (6 bases). In germline, CDR1 is MNHNS, CDR2 SASEGT. The germline V and J ends were trimmed by 5 bases and 4 bases, with 11 bases remaining between them. The CDR3 is 13 residues long. CDR3: CASSLQGPYGYTF. The DNA for the CDR3 is TGTGCCAGCAGTTTACAGGGTCCCTATGGCTACACCTTC.

This clone has just one count. V is TRBV5-1 and J is TRBJ2-1, with TRBD1 identical over 10 bases. From germline, CDR1 is SGHRS and CDR2 YFSETQ. The CDR3 has 15 residues. V shed 4 bases and J 4 bases; nucleotides not matched to a gene: 5. CDR3 bases: TGCGCCAGCAGCCCACCGGGACAGGGGTACAATGAGCAGTTCTTC. It translates to CASSPPGQGYNEQFF.

This clone was detected once. J is TRBJ2-3 and V is TRBV9; the match to TRBD2 covers 7 bases. Germline assignment: CDR1 SGDLS and CDR2 YYNGEE. This CDR3 has 15 amino acids. V trimming: 3 bases; J trimming: 4 bases; junction bases outside the gene matches: 8. The CDR3 loop is CASSAKLTSPDTQYF. The CDR3 region has the DNA TGTGCCAGCAGCGCCAAGCTGACTAGCCCAGATACGCAGTATTTT.

The count of this clone is one. The DNA of the CDR3 is TGCGCCAGCCGGACTAGCGGGGACGAGCAGTTCTTC. This translates into CASRTSGDEQFF. This chain uses TRBV5-1 with TRBJ2-7, with 12 positions matching TRBD2. The J call is uncertain, as TRBJ2-1 better fits the DNA end. The CDR3 runs 12 residues. Germline lookup yields CDR1 SGHRS and CDR2 YFSETQ.

The chain links TRBV11-2 to TRBJ1-1; weak D call: TRBD1 (5 bases). The CDR3 length is 15 residues. Germline V lookup: CDR1 SGHAT, CDR2 FQNNGV. The germline V and J ends were trimmed by 5 bases and 5 bases, with 18 bases remaining between them. The CDR3 region has the DNA TGTGCCAGCAGCCTACAGGTTCGACCCCGTACTGAAGCTTTCTTT. Translation: CASSLQVRPRTEAFF.

This clone was seen once. The rearrangement links TRBV7-8 to TRBJ2-4; 7 bases are shared with TRBD1. The germline CDR1 and CDR2 sequences are SGHVS and FQNEAQ. The CDR3 consists of 15 residues. V lost 5 bases and J lost 3; bases outside the gene matches: 7. As DNA, the CDR3 is TGTGCCAGCAGCGTCCACCGGGACAGCAAAAACATTCAGTACTTC. It is translated as CASSVHRDSKNIQYF.

Notes on this clone: Other nucleotide sequences from this sample produce the same CDR3. The V and J genes are TRBV15 and TRBJ2-2; possibly TRBD2 for D (5 bases). Germline lookup yields CDR1 LNHNV and CDR2 YYDKDF (reference sequence). V dropped 0 bases and J dropped 7 bases, with 12 bases sitting between them. The CDR3 consists of 15 residues. The CDR3 is CATSRDIGLNGELFF. CDR3 nucleotide sequence: TGTGCCACCAGCAGAGATATCGGACTTAACGGGGAGCTGTTTTTT. Together with reference TRBV15 and TRBJ2-2, the CDR3 gives the full variable domain: DAMVIQNPRYQVTQFGKPVTLSCSQTLNHNVMYWYQQKSSQAPKLLFHYYDKDFNNEADTPDNFQSRRPNTSFCFLDIRSPGLGDTAMYLCATSRDIGLNGELFFGEGSRLTVL.

This clone was detected once. V is TRBV18 and J is TRBJ2-7; possible D gene TRBD2, 7 bases. The CDR3 is 14 residues long. Germline V CDR1 and CDR2: KGHSH, LQKENI. The V gene lost 3 bases and the J gene lost 3 bases, with 12 bases spanning the gap. This chain's CDR3 is CASSPDSGVYEQYF. The CDR3 nucleotides read TGTGCCAGCTCACCGGACAGCGGGGTCTACGAGCAGTACTTC.

This chain connects TRBV18 to TRBJ1-4; possibly TRBD1 for D (5 bases). CDR1 and CDR2 (germline): KGHSH, LQKENI. The germline V and J ends were trimmed by 0 bases and 3 bases, with 8 bases remaining between them. CDR3 length: 15 residues. This CDR3 is CASSPPQGPNEKLFF. CDR3 nucleotides: TGTGCCAGCTCACCACCGCAGGGTCCTAATGAAAAACTGTTTTTT.

This chain connects TRBV10-2 to TRBJ2-5; the match to TRBD2 covers 7 bases. CDR1 and CDR2 from the germline V gene are WSHSY and SAAADI. CDR3 length: 15 residues. The junction had 11 bases not matched to a gene; V was cut back by 8 bases and J by 2 bases. Here the CDR3 DNA reads TGCGCCAGCCAGGGAGCGGGGATCCTTCAAGAGACCCAGTACTTC. Residues: CASQGAGILQETQYF.

V usage is TRBV7-9 and J usage is TRBJ1-5, with no clear D. Trimming took 5 bases from V and 4 from J, leaving 6 bases between them. CDR3 length: 12 residues. From germline, CDR1 is SEHNR and CDR2 FQNEAQ (reference sequence). CDR3 bases: TGTGCCAGCAGCCTAACTAATCAGCCCCAGCATTTT. Amino acid sequence: CASSLTNQPQHF.

The rearrangement links TRBV5-1 to TRBJ2-5; TRBD1 aligns across 7 bases. The J call may not be correct, given that the DNA end is closer to TRBJ2-7. The V gene's germline CDR1 is SGHRS and CDR2 YFSETQ. This CDR3 region has 15 residues. CDR3 coding DNA: TGCGCCAGCAGCTTTCTTAGGGGGCCAGCCTACGAGCAGTACTTC. It is translated as CASSFLRGPAYEQYF.

This chain connects TRBV9 to TRBJ1-5; no clear D. V dropped 4 bases and J dropped 2 bases, with 10 bases sitting between them. The germline V gene has CDR1 SGDLS and CDR2 YYNGEE. CDR3 length equals 14 residues. The CDR3 DNA is TGTGCCAGCAGCCTTGGAGGAGGCAATCAGCCCCAGCATTTT. It translates to CASSLGGGNQPQHF.

CDR3 protein: CASTGGAGNPYEQYF. In DNA, the CDR3 is TGTGCCAGCACGGGGGGGGCGGGAAACCCCTACGAGCAGTACTTC. This chain connects TRBV2 to TRBJ2-7, with TRBD2 matching over 8 bases. The germline V gene has CDR1 SNHLY and CDR2 FYNNEI. This CDR3 has 15 residues. V gave up 7 bases and J gave up 2 bases; unmatched junction bases: 10.

The V and J genes are TRBV9 and TRBJ1-5; D gene uncertain. V was pared by 4 bases and J by 4 bases, with 15 bases between. This CDR3 has 15 residues. The germline V gene has CDR1 SGDLS and CDR2 YYNGEE. The chain's CDR3 is CASSPRGEPNQPQHF. The DNA of the CDR3 is TGTGCCAGCAGCCCCCGGGGAGAACCTAATCAGCCCCAGCATTTT.

This chain connects TRBV7-3 to TRBJ2-5, with D possibly being TRBD1 (5 bases). CDR1 and CDR2 from the germline V gene are SGHTA and FQGTGA. Trimming stripped 2 bases from V and 2 bases from J, with 12 bases between. This CDR3 is 15 amino acids long. This chain's CDR3 is CASSLVSDRQETQYF. As DNA, the CDR3 is TGTGCCAGCAGCTTAGTATCAGACAGACAAGAGACCCAGTACTTC.

This chain links TRBV5-6 with TRBJ2-7; weak D call: TRBD1 (6 bases). V was pared by 4 bases and J by 2 bases, with 13 bases between. The CDR3 contains 14 residues. Germline assignment: CDR1 SGHDT and CDR2 YYEEEE. CDR3 sequence reads: CASSQTGTTYEQYF. For the CDR3, the DNA is TGTGCCAGCAGCCAGACAGGAACAACCTACGAGCAGTACTTC.

This clone showed up just once. A read error may account for a junction end that differs from germline. This sequence joins TRBV7-7 and TRBJ2-2; the D gene is possibly TRBD1 (6 bases). The CDR3 totals 16 residues. Germline V gives CDR1 SSHAT, CDR2 FNYEAQ (reference sequence). The CDR3 loop reads CASSPLSPGVTGELFF. DNA of the CDR3: TGTGCTAGCAGCCCGCTTAGCCCAGGGGTTACCGGGGAGCTGTTTTTT.

The V and J genes are TRBV9 and TRBJ2-3; 9 positions match TRBD2. V was clipped by 0 bases and J by 1 base; unmatched bases: 12. The CDR3 consists of 19 residues. Germline CDR1 reads SGDLS; CDR2 reads YYNGEE. The CDR3 coding sequence is TGTGCCAGCAGCGTAGGATTGCGGGGGGGGATCGGGGGCACAGATACGCAGTATTTT. Amino acids: CASSVGLRGGIGGTDTQYF.

In its sample, this clone was seen a few times. This sequence joins TRBV4-1 and TRBJ1-4; D may be TRBD1 (5 bases). V was cut by 3 bases and J by 12 bases, with 14 bases left in between. Germline CDR1 reads MGHRA; CDR2 reads YSYEKL. The length of the CDR3 is 13 residues. CDR3 in amino acids: CASSQVGGTELFF. The CDR3 DNA reads as TGCGCCAGCAGCCAGGTGGGGGGAACGGAACTGTTTTTT.